Included here is one T cell receptor beta chain sequence, with context. Antigen specificity is unknown. Sequencing was performed with immunoSEQ multiplex PCR; in TCRdb, only in-frame clones are kept and a portion is missing. The table shows under 40,000 clones, with around four fifths occurring only once. The sample belongs to a study of a mutant IDH1 vaccine in newly diagnosed glioma. Study as a whole: Investigators started vaccination 4-6 weeks after radiotherapy alone, or with temozolomide cycles. Patients were pretreated with radiotherapy, temozolomide, or both, mostly both.

Described time point: week 35, safety follow-up. Doses consisted of 300 ug of mutant IDH1 20-mer peptide each, paired with topical imiquimod. Study-level findings and limits: Top peripheral T cell clonotype shifts appeared unrelated to pseudoprogression.

From germline, CDR1 is SGHDT and CDR2 YYEEEE. The CDR3 loop spans 15 amino acids. V was shortened by 5 bases and J by 7 bases, with 22 bases between the two germline ends. The genes are TRBV5-6 and TRBJ2-7; a weak D match, TRBD1 (7 bases). This sequence originates from a woman between 40 and 55 years old with glioma. Sequenced here: PBMCs, sampled from a glioma patient whose treatment included an IDH1 peptide vaccine. The CDR3 nucleotides are TGTGCCAGCAGGCGGCGGGACAGTCCAAGGGGGGAGCAGTACTTC. This translates into CASRRRDSPRGEQYF.